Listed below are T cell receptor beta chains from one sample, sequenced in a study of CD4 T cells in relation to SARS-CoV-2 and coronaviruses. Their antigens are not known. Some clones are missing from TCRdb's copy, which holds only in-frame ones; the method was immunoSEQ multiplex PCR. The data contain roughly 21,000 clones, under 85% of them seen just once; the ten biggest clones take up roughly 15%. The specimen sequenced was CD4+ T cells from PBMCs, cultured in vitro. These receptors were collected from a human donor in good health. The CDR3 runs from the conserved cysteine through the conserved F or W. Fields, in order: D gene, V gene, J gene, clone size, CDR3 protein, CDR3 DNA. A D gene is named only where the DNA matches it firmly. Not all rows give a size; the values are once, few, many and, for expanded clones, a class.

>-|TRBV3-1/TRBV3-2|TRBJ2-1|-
CASSQDSRRNEQFF
TGTGCCAGCAGCCAAGATTCGAGGAGGAATGAGCAGTTCTTC
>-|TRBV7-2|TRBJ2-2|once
CASSLGTAANTGELFF
TGTGCCAGCAGCTTAGGGACGGCAGCGAACACCGGGGAGCTGTTTTTT
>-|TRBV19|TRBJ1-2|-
CASSGIWGNDGYTF
TGTGCCAGTAGTGGAATTTGGGGGAACGATGGCTACACCTTC
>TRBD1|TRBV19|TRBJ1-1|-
CASSIGQGTANTEAFF
TGTGCCAGTAGTATAGGTCAAGGGACAGCGAACACTGAAGCTTTCTTT
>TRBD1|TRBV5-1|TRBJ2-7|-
CASSPRDSSYEQYF
TGCGCCAGCAGCCCAAGGGACAGTTCCTACGAGCAGTACTTC
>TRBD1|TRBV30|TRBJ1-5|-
CAWSVPRQGISNQPQHF
TGTGCCTGGAGTGTTCCGCGACAGGGGATTAGCAATCAGCCCCAGCATTTT
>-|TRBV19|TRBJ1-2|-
CASSPDGTIYGYTF
TGTGCCAGTAGTCCTGACGGAACGATCTATGGCTACACCTTC
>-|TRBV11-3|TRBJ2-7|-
CASSRGREYEQYF
TGTGCCAGCAGCAGGGGGAGGGAGTACGAGCAGTACTTC
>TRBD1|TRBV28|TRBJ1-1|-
CASSTRQGYEAFF
TGTGCCAGCAGTACAAGACAGGGGTATGAAGCTTTCTTT
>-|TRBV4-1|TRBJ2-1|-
CASSQDPQGYNEQFF
TGCGCCAGCAGCCAAGATCCCCAAGGATACAATGAGCAGTTCTTC
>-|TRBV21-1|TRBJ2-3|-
CARSSGRVSTDTQYF
TGTGCCAGGAGTAGCGGGAGGGTTAGCACAGATACGCAGTATTTT
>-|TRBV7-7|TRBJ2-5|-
CASSPHPTGRETQYF
TGTGCCAGCAGCCCGCACCCGACAGGTCGAGAGACCCAGTACTTC
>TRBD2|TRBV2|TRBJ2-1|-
CASSVSRLAGGDEQFF
TGTGCCAGCAGTGTCAGTAGGCTAGCGGGCGGGGATGAGCAGTTCTTC
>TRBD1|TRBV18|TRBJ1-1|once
CASSPKNQGESNTEAFF
TGTGCCAGCTCACCCAAGAATCAGGGGGAGTCGAACACTGAAGCTTTCTTT
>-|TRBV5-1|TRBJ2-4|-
CASSAQDRSNIQYF
TGCGCCAGCAGCGCCCAGGATAGGTCGAACATTCAGTACTTC
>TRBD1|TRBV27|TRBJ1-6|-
CASSWDRGGNSPLHF
TGTGCCAGCAGTTGGGACAGGGGAGGAAATTCACCCCTCCACTTT
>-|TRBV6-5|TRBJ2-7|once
CASSRTDMGEQYF
TGTGCCAGCAGTAGGACAGACATGGGCGAGCAGTACTTC
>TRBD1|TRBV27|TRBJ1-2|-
CASSVGQGLDYGYTF
TGTGCCAGCAGCGTGGGACAGGGGTTAGACTATGGCTACACCTTC
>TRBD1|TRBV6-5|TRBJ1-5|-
CASSRTGAINQPQHF
TGTGCCAGCAGTCGGACAGGGGCAATTAATCAGCCCCAGCATTTT
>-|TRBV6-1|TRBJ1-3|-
CASSEAGNTIYF
TGTGCCAGCAGTGAGGCGGGAAACACCATATATTTT
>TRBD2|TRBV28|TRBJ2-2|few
CASRRLAGFTGELFF
TGTGCCAGCAGGAGACTAGCGGGATTCACCGGGGAGCTGTTTTTT
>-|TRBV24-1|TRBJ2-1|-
CATSDQTKSSYNEQFF
TGTGCCACCAGTGATCAGACTAAAAGCTCCTACAATGAGCAGTTCTTC
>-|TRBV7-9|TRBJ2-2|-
CASSSRGLGTGELFF
TGTGCCAGCAGCTCAAGGGGTTTGGGCACCGGGGAGCTGTTTTTT
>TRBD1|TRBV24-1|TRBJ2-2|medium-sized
CATAGTVNTGELFF
TGTGCCACCGCCGGGACAGTCAACACCGGGGAGCTGTTTTTT
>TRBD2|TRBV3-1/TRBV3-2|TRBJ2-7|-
CASSQGLASMGYEQYF
TGTGCCAGCAGCCAGGGACTAGCTTCCATGGGCTACGAGCAGTACTTC
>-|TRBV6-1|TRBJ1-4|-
CASSEGEGGGEKLFF
TGTGCCAGCAGTGAAGGTGAGGGTGGAGGAGAAAAACTGTTTTTT
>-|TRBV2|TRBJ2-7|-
CASNPDNPYEQYF
TGTGCCAGCAACCCGGACAACCCCTACGAGCAGTACTTC
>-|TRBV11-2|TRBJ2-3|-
CASAPGFSTDTQYF
TGTGCCAGCGCCCCAGGGTTTAGCACAGATACGCAGTATTTT
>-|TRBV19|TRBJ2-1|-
CASSISLRAEQFF
TGTGCCAGTAGTATATCCCTGCGGGCCGAGCAGTTCTTC
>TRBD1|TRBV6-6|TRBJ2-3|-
CASSYDRGPRDTQYF
TGTGCCAGCAGTTATGACAGGGGGCCTAGAGATACGCAGTATTTT
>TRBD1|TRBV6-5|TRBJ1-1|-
CASMFRGILNTEAFF
TGTGCCAGCATGTTCAGGGGGATTTTGAACACTGAAGCTTTCTTT
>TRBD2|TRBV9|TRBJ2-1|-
CASSEGRRWTSGNEQFF
TGTGCCAGCAGCGAGGGAAGGCGGTGGACTAGCGGCAATGAGCAGTTCTTC
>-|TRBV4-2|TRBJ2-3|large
CASSQETSGTDTQYF
TGTGCCAGCAGCCAAGAGACCTCGGGCACAGATACGCAGTATTTT
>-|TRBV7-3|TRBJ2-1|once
CASSPSRGNEQFF
TGTGCCAGCAGCCCCAGTAGGGGGAATGAGCAGTTCTTC
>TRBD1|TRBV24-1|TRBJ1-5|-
CATSDSRTGAYSNQPQHF
TGTGCCACCAGTGATTCACGGACAGGAGCCTATAGCAATCAGCCCCAGCATTTT
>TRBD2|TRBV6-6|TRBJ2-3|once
CASKHSGGAEADTQYF
TGTGCCAGCAAACATTCGGGAGGGGCGGAGGCAGATACGCAGTATTTT
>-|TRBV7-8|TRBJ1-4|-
CASSFTPGTRGGKLFF
TGTGCCAGCAGCTTTACCCCCGGGACAAGGGGTGGGAAACTGTTTTTT
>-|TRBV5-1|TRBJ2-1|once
CASSWSTSGEQFF
TGCGCCAGCAGCTGGTCGACTAGTGGTGAGCAGTTCTTC
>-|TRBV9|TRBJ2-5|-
CASSAKETQYF
TGTGCCAGCAGCGCGAAAGAGACCCAGTACTTC
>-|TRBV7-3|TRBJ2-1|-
CASSLNTYNEQFF
TGTGCCAGCAGCTTAAATACCTACAATGAGCAGTTCTTC
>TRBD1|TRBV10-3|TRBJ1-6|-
CAISEQQGNSPLHF
TGTGCCATCAGTGAACAACAGGGGAATTCACCCCTCCACTTT
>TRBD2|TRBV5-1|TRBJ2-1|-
CASSLNGLAVSYNEQFF
TGCGCCAGCAGCCTGAACGGACTAGCGGTATCCTACAATGAGCAGTTCTTC
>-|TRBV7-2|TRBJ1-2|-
CASSLQGTSDANYGYTF
TGTGCCAGCAGCTTACAGGGGACCTCAGATGCTAACTATGGCTACACCTTC
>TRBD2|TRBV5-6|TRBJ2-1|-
CASSYSAGAHYNEQFF
TGTGCCAGCAGCTACTCAGCGGGAGCTCACTACAATGAGCAGTTCTTC
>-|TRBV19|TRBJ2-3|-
CASSFGDNTNTQYF
TGTGCCAGTAGTTTTGGGGATAACACGAATACGCAGTATTTT
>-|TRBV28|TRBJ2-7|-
CASRGRLASYEQYF
TGTGCCAGCAGAGGCCGGCTAGCCTCCTACGAGCAGTACTTC
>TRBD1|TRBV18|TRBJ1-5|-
CASSVSGTGNLNNQPQHF
TGTGCCAGCTCAGTGTCCGGGACAGGGAATTTGAACAATCAGCCCCAGCATTTT
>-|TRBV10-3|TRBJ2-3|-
CAISESIWGSIATDTQYF
TGTGCCATCAGTGAGTCGATTTGGGGGAGTATTGCTACAGATACGCAGTATTTT